The next 12 T cell receptor beta chains were all read from a single sample in a study of blood T cell repertoires in COVID-19. TCRdb's table, derived via immunoSEQ multiplex PCR, lists solely in-frame clones and lacks some. The sample holds some 200,000 clones, about nine tenths seen once. The sequenced sample was PBMCs or T cells enriched from blood (not recorded which). The receptors shown here come from a man between 18 and 29 years old with acute COVID-19.

V is TRBV19 and J is TRBJ1-4, with unresolved D. Looked up from germline, CDR1 is LNHDA and CDR2 is SQIVND (reference sequence). This CDR3 is built from 14 residues. Trimming shortened V by 3 bases and J by 7 bases, and 12 bases separated the two germline ends. In DNA form, the CDR3 reads TGTGCCAGTAGTATCGCGAGAGGTAGTGAAAAACTGTTTTTT. Its protein product is CASSIARGSEKLFF.

This chain joins TRBV5-4 and TRBJ2-5; a possible D gene is TRBD2 (5 bases). Germline-derived CDR1 and CDR2 are SGHNT and YYREEE (reference sequence). The ends were cut back, 4 bases at V and 5 bases at J, with 12 bases in the middle. This CDR3 is built from 13 residues. CDR3 amino acids: CASSRGSEETQYF. DNA for the CDR3: TGTGCCAGCAGCCGGGGATCCGAGGAGACCCAGTACTTC.

This clone appeared a few times. The chain couples TRBV7-9 to TRBJ1-1; TRBD1 aligns across 7 bases. Per the germline V gene, CDR1 is SEHNR and CDR2 is FQNEAQ (reference sequence). V lost 3 bases, J lost 5 bases, and 6 bases stayed unmatched. This CDR3 has 14 residues. In DNA, the CDR3 is TGTGCCAGCAGCTTTAAAGACAGGGTTACTGAAGCTTTCTTT. Encoded protein: CASSFKDRVTEAFF. Full variable domain (missing parts from reference TRBV7-9 and TRBJ1-1): DTGVSQNPRHKITKRGQNVTFRCDPISEHNRLYWYRQTLGQGPEFLTYFQNEAQLEKSRLLSDRFSAERPKGSFSTLEIQRTEQGDSAMYLCASSFKDRVTEAFFGQGTRLTVV.

This sequence joins TRBV11-1 and TRBJ2-7, with a tentative D call TRBD1 (6 bases). Germline loops: CDR1 SGHAT, CDR2 FQDESV (reference sequence). V was trimmed by 6 bases and J by 2 bases, leaving 11 bases between them. The CDR3 sequence is 13 residues long. The CDR3 nucleotides are TGTGCCAGCAGGTTTCAGGGGACCTACGAGCAGTACTTC. This codes for CASRFQGTYEQYF.

This rearrangement joins TRBV29-1 to TRBJ2-7; D is ambiguous. CDR1 and CDR2 (germline): SQVTM, ANQGSEA. V was trimmed by 4 bases and J by 1 base, leaving 5 bases between them. The CDR3 consists of 11 residues. CDR3 sequence reads: CSVARSYEQYF. In nucleotides, the CDR3 is TGCAGCGTTGCCCGGTCCTACGAGCAGTACTTC.

This chain connects TRBV5-4 to TRBJ2-2; 11 nucleotides match TRBD2. J gave up 6 bases and V 1 base, and 5 bases lay outside the gene matches. Germline assignment: CDR1 SGHNT and CDR2 YYREEE (reference sequence). CDR3 size: 16 residues. The CDR3 region has the DNA TGTGCCAGCAGCTTGACTAGCGGGAGCTTTTCCGGGGAGCTGTTTTTT. This translates into CASSLTSGSFSGELFF.

The J gene is TRBJ2-7, the V gene TRBV5-4; D is possibly TRBD2 (6 bases). This CDR3 has 15 residues. The V and J ends lost 0 bases and 0 bases respectively, with 10 bases between them. Per germline, CDR1 SGHNT and CDR2 YYREEE (reference sequence). DNA for the CDR3: TGTGCCAGCAGCTTGGATATCGGGAGCTCCTACGAGCAGTACTTC. It is translated as CASSLDIGSSYEQYF.

The chain combines TRBV28 with TRBJ1-1, with TRBD1 identical over 7 bases. In germline, CDR1 is MDHEN, CDR2 SYDVKM. V shed 5 bases, J shed 9 bases, and the junction held 9 bases outside the gene matches. There are 13 residues in the CDR3. The CDR3 region is CASSTPQGTKAFF. CDR3 coding DNA: TGTGCCAGCAGTACACCACAGGGGACAAAAGCTTTCTTT.

The CDR3 DNA reads TGTGCCAGCAGTTACTCGAGCGGCTACTATGGCTACACCTTC. Its translation is CASSYSSGYYGYTF. The chain combines TRBV6-5 with TRBJ1-2; no clear D. Germline V gives CDR1 MNHEY, CDR2 SVGAGI. The CDR3 is 14 residues long. The V and J ends lost 0 bases and 3 bases respectively, with 8 bases between them.

The rearrangement joins TRBV29-1 to TRBJ2-2; 7 bases are a match to TRBD2. In germline, CDR1 is SQVTM, CDR2 ANQGSEA. The CDR3 runs to 14 residues. V was pared by 0 bases and J by 5 bases, with 3 bases of the junction left unmatched. The CDR3 region is CSVEEGEGTGELFF. CDR3 DNA sequence: TGCAGCGTTGAAGAAGGGGAGGGGACCGGGGAGCTGTTTTTT.

Worth noting for this clone: A read error may account for a junction end that differs from germline. V gene TRBV2 combines with J gene TRBJ1-6; tentative D call: TRBD1 (6 bases). This CDR3 is built from 15 residues. CDR1 is SNHLY, CDR2 FYNNEI, per germline. The CDR3 nucleotides read TGTGCCAGCAGTTTGGACAGCTCCAATAATTCACCCCTCCACTTT. This sequence encodes CASSLDSSNNSPLHF.

The chain uses TRBV28 and TRBJ2-7, with 8 bases that match TRBD2. Germline assignment: CDR1 MDHEN and CDR2 SYDVKM. The CDR3 is 13 amino acids. V dropped 4 bases and J dropped 6; count of bases not matched to a gene: 5. CDR3 nucleotide sequence: TGTGCCAGCAGTTGGGCGGGAGGAAGCGAGCAGTACTTC. As protein: CASSWAGGSEQYF.